Listed here are 2 T cell receptor beta chains from one sample, sequenced in a study of blood T cell repertoires in COVID-19. The repertoire was sequenced with immunoSEQ multiplex PCR; TCRdb's copy has only in-frame clones and lacks some. The sample has around 70,000 clones; around 86% are singletons. The material sequenced was peripheral blood. These receptors came from a woman of 80 years or more with active or convalescent COVID-19.

V usage is TRBV30 and J usage is TRBJ2-3; D ambiguous. The germline V and J ends were trimmed by 2 bases and 1 base, with 4 bases remaining between them. The CDR3 extends over 12 amino acids. The V gene's germline CDR1 is GTSNPN and CDR2 SVGIG (reference sequence). The CDR3 DNA follows: TGTGCCTGGAGTCCTCGCACAGATACGCAGTATTTT. As protein: CAWSPRTDTQYF. The variable domain in full, completed from reference TRBV30 and TRBJ2-3, reads SQTIHQWPATLVQPVGSPLSLECTVEGTSNPNLYWYRQAAGRGLQLLFYSVGIGQISSEVPQNLSASRPQDRQFILSSKKLLLSDSGFYLCAWSPRTDTQYFGPGTRLTVL.

The chain links TRBV4-3 to TRBJ2-1; D possibly corresponds to TRBD2 (6 bases). CDR3 length: 13 residues. Germline CDR1 is LGHNA and CDR2 is YSLEER. Between the trimmed V and J ends, which lost 7 bases and 7 bases, there was a span of 14 bases. The CDR3 loop reads CASTSGVTNEQFF. Written as DNA, the CDR3 is TGCGCCAGCACTTCGGGGGTAACAAATGAGCAGTTCTTC.